This section outlines one TCR beta chain sequence together with its context. Its target is not known. These data originate in a study of vaccination and CD4 T cells after COVID-19. Overall study context: Overlapping SARS-CoV-2, HCoV-NL63, HCoV-OC43 and HCoV-229E spike peptides stimulated the cells.

Treatment defined: approximately 10-day PBMC culture with coronavirus spike peptide pools or control peptides (ViraFEST assay). With the Oncomine TCR Beta short-read assay, DNA from cultured CD4+ T cells was sequenced. MiXCR, run by TCRdb on the PCR reads, gives a single entry per CDR3 protein. The sample lists just over 15,000 distinct CDR3 sequences, 55% to 85% seen once, with 18% in the top ten. Germline assignment: CDR1 MDHEN and CDR2 SYDVKM. The CDR3 runs to 17 residues. V trimming: 6 bases; J trimming: 4 bases; junction bases outside the gene matches: 12. Sequencing input: CD4+ T cells from blood, cultured in vitro. This rearrangement joins TRBV28 to TRBJ2-2, with 9 bases identical to TRBD2. The TCR sequence derives from a human donor who had recovered from COVID-19. DNA of the CDR3: TGTGCCAGCAGGACGACTAGCGGTTCCCCGAGCACCGGGGAGCTGTTTTTT. Its translation: CASRTTSGSPSTGELFF.